Listed below are T cell receptor beta chains from one sample, sequenced in a study of shared clonotypes between healthy human individuals. Generated by immunoSEQ multiplex PCR, the TCRdb table keeps only in-frame clones and is missing some. The sample yields millions of clones, over 85% seen once. The sequenced sample was naive CD4+ T cells from PBMCs. The receptors shown here come from a man aged 18 to 29 in good health. Some clones in this sample may be carry-over from other donors' samples. CDR3s include the opening cysteine and the closing phenylalanine or tryptophan. A D gene is named only where the DNA matches it firmly. Rows may omit the clone size; those that give it use once, few, many or a size class.

D gene	clone size	J gene	V gene	CDR3 DNA	CDR3 protein
NA	NA	TRBJ2-5	TRBV7-3	TGTGCCAGCAGCACAGCAGGGGAAGAGACCCAGTACTTC	CASSTAGEETQYF
TRBD1	NA	TRBJ2-7	TRBV5-1	TGCGCCAGCAGCGCCACAACAGGGGGCTACGAGCAGTACTTC	CASSATTGGYEQYF
TRBD1	few	TRBJ1-2	TRBV6-5	TGTGCCAGCAGTACACAGGGGGGCGGCTACACCTTC	CASSTQGGGYTF
TRBD1	NA	TRBJ2-7	TRBV19	TGTGCCAGCGGACAGGGGCCCCTCTCCTACGAGCAGTACTTC	CASGQGPLSYEQYF
NA	NA	TRBJ2-7	TRBV19	TGTGCCAGTAGCGACCGTGGGCAGAAACCCTACGAGCAGTACTTC	CASSDRGQKPYEQYF
NA	NA	TRBJ1-2	TRBV19	TGTGCCAGTAGTGCCGGCAGGGACTATTATGGCTACACCTTC	CASSAGRDYYGYTF
NA	NA	TRBJ1-5	TRBV15	TGTGCCACCAGCACCAACAAGAATCAGCCCCAGCATTTT	CATSTNKNQPQHF
TRBD1	NA	TRBJ1-4	TRBV30	TGTGCCTGCCGGACAGGGTACACTAATGAAAAACTGTTTTTT	CACRTGYTNEKLFF
TRBD2	NA	TRBJ2-3	TRBV28	TGTGCCAGCCTCGGGGGGAGCCGGGGCACAGATACGCAGTATTTT	CASLGGSRGTDTQYF
NA	NA	TRBJ1-3	TRBV5-1	TGCGCCAGCAGGATTGAACCCAACTCTGGAAACACCATATATTTT	CASRIEPNSGNTIYF
TRBD1	NA	TRBJ1-2	TRBV19	TGTGCCAGTAACCCAGGACAGGGGGATGGCTACACCTTC	CASNPGQGDGYTF
NA	NA	TRBJ2-1	TRBV25-1	TGTGCCAGCGTCCCCAGGAGGGCCGGTTACAATGAGCAGTTCTTC	CASVPRRAGYNEQFF
NA	NA	TRBJ2-7	TRBV7-3	TGTGCCAGCAGCCCTTCTGGTTCCTACGAGCAGTACTTC	CASSPSGSYEQYF
NA	NA	TRBJ2-5	TRBV25-1	TGTGCCAGCAGTGAAAGGAAGGGGACCCTGGGGACCCAGTACTTC	CASSERKGTLGTQYF
TRBD1	NA	TRBJ1-1	TRBV5-1	TGCGCCAGCAGCCTGGGGACAGATTTTATGAACACTGAAGCTTTCTTT	CASSLGTDFMNTEAFF
NA	NA	TRBJ2-5	TRBV7-2	TGTGCCAGCAGCTTAATGGGGCAGGGAGAGACCCAGTACTTC	CASSLMGQGETQYF
NA	NA	TRBJ2-3	TRBV7-9	TGTGCCAGCTTCCCCGCCTTTAGGGGCAGGGAATCGGGGGATACGCAGTATTTT	CASFPAFRGRESGDTQYF
NA	NA	TRBJ1-3	TRBV28	TGTGCCAGCAGTTTACGCCTCCAGGGATACACCATATATTTT	CASSLRLQGYTIYF
NA	NA	TRBJ1-2	TRBV28	TGTGCCAGCAGTTCCGATGGTCGGGGGGAGGGCTACACCTTC	CASSSDGRGEGYTF
NA	NA	TRBJ1-2	TRBV10-3	TGTGCCATCAGTGATTCGGGATATGGCTACACCTTC	CAISDSGYGYTF
TRBD2	NA	TRBJ2-3	TRBV4-1	TGCGCCAGCAGCCGAGAAACCCTAGCGGGAGGGTATACAGATACGCAGTATTTT	CASSRETLAGGYTDTQYF
NA	NA	TRBJ1-2	TRBV10-3	TGTGCCATCACCGAGGGATCCGTCTATGGCTACACCTTC	CAITEGSVYGYTF
NA	NA	TRBJ1-2	TRBV28	TGTGCCAGCCGGACAGCTAACTATGGCTACACCTTC	CASRTANYGYTF
NA	once	TRBJ2-3	TRBV29-1	TGCAGCGTTGGGCCTGAAAACACAGATACGCAGTATTTT	CSVGPENTDTQYF
NA	once	TRBJ2-1	TRBV29-1	TGCAGCTTCGCGGGTCCCTACAATGAGCAGTTCTTC	CSFAGPYNEQFF
NA	NA	TRBJ2-3	TRBV29-1	TGCAGCGTTGGGGGGAGTATCGCCCCAGATACGCAGTATTTT	CSVGGSIAPDTQYF
TRBD2	once	TRBJ2-1	TRBV6-5	TGTGCCAGCAGTTACGGGACTAGTCCCAATGAGCAGTTCTTC	CASSYGTSPNEQFF
NA	NA	TRBJ2-2	TRBV29-1	TGCAGCGTTGAGGGGGACCTAAACACCGGGGAGCTGTTTTTT	CSVEGDLNTGELFF
NA	NA	TRBJ2-7	TRBV5-1	TGCGCCAGCAGCTTGGTGGGGGGCGGGACAGAGCCCCGGGAGCAGTACTTC	CASSLVGGGTEPREQYF
TRBD1	NA	TRBJ1-5	TRBV10-3	TGTGCCATCAGGGGGGCAGGGGGTGGTCAGCCCCAGCATTTT	CAIRGAGGGQPQHF
NA	NA	TRBJ2-7	TRBV2	TGTGCCAGCAGCGAAGCCTACGAGCAGTACTTC	CASSEAYEQYF
NA	NA	TRBJ1-1	TRBV27	TGTGCCAGCAGGGCAGGGAGTCGCGGTGAAGCTTTCTTT	CASRAGSRGEAFF
TRBD1	few	TRBJ2-7	TRBV18	TGTGCCAGCTCACTGGGACAGGGAACCTACGAGCAGTACTTC	CASSLGQGTYEQYF
TRBD2	NA	TRBJ2-3	TRBV4-1	TGCGCCAGCAGCCCGCCGACTAGCGGTCCCACAGATACGCAGTATTTT	CASSPPTSGPTDTQYF
NA	NA	TRBJ2-5	TRBV15	TGTGCCACCAGCAGAGGGGGAGACGGTGAGGAGACCCAGTACTTC	CATSRGGDGEETQYF
NA	NA	TRBJ2-5	TRBV7-9	TGTGCTACCAGTTACCGGGACTTTGAGACCCAGTACTTC	CATSYRDFETQYF
NA	NA	TRBJ2-1	TRBV5-1	TGCGCCAGCAGCTCTAGGATAGGGGGCTACAATGAGCAGTTCTTC	CASSSRIGGYNEQFF
NA	NA	TRBJ1-2	TRBV7-2	TGTGCCAGCAGCTCCAGACAGGCAGTCTATGGCTACACCTTC	CASSSRQAVYGYTF
TRBD1	NA	TRBJ1-1	TRBV2	TGTGCCAGCAGTGAGTCCGACAGGGGTGAAGCTTTCTTT	CASSESDRGEAFF
NA	NA	TRBJ2-5	TRBV5-1	TGCGCCAGCAGCTTGTACGGTGGGGAAGAGACCCAGTACTTC	CASSLYGGEETQYF
NA	NA	TRBJ1-1	TRBV5-6	TGTGCCAGCAGCTGGGGCCGGGGGTCTGAAGCTTTCTTT	CASSWGRGSEAFF
TRBD1	NA	TRBJ2-1	TRBV9	TGTGCCAGCAGCGTAAAACCCTGGACAGGGGGTAAAAATGAGCAGTTCTTC	CASSVKPWTGGKNEQFF
NA	NA	TRBJ1-5	TRBV28	TGTGCCAGCAGTTTCTGGGGCCCAACATCGAACCCCAATCAGCCCCAGCATTTT	CASSFWGPTSNPNQPQHF
NA	NA	TRBJ2-1	TRBV9	TGTGCCAGCAGCGCCTCTCTTAGCGGCCTCAATGAGCAGTTCTTC	CASSASLSGLNEQFF
TRBD2	NA	TRBJ2-3	TRBV2	TGTGCCAGCAGCTTAGCGGGAGGGGGAGATACGCAGTATTTT	CASSLAGGGDTQYF